This section outlines one TCR beta chain sequence together with its context. No antigen is known for it. The record originates from a study of response to subunit inactivated influenza vaccine. MiXCR, applied by TCRdb to the RT-PCR reads, yields one record per CDR3 protein. The sample has 500,000 to 600,000 distinct CDR3 sequences, over 10% seen once. Germline CDR1 is SGHVS and CDR2 is FNYEAQ. The V and J ends lost 2 bases and 2 bases, in that order; junction bases with no gene match: 7. CDR3 length: 17 amino acids. Study results and limitations: Authors suggested that a seasonal influenza vaccination recruits few new T cells each time.

This sequence was found in a man aged 45-60 years who received an inactivated influenza vaccine. This sample comprised PBMCs from blood, obtained about 40 days after vaccination. The genes are TRBV7-6 and TRBJ2-3; TRBD2 agrees at 10 bases. CDR3 sequence: CASSLISSGGSTDTQYF. CDR3 bases: TGTGCCAGCAGCTTAATATCTAGCGGGGGTTCCACAGATACGCAGTATTTT.